This TCR beta chain was identified in a study of shared clonotypes between healthy human individuals. The donors were all Caucasian adults (living in Nashville, Tennessee). TCRdb's copy holds only in-frame clones and misses some; the assay was immunoSEQ multiplex PCR. Here the sample spans fewer than 2.5 million clones, roughly 93% being singletons. The table lists this clone with a count of one. The CDR3 runs to 11 residues. Germline CDR1 reads SGHRS; CDR2 reads YFSETQ. Trimming cost V 2 bases and J 10 bases, with 7 bases left between them. The gene calls are TRBV5-1 and TRBJ2-1; D gene unclear. The sample was naive CD4+ T cells from PBMCs. Indicated subset: CD45RA+ positively selected. The origin of this receptor is a man in his late teens or twenties in good health. Some clones in this sample may be carry-over from other donors' samples. The CDR3 is CASSFMREQFF. The CDR3 nucleotides read TGCGCCAGCAGCTTTATGCGGGAGCAGTTCTTC.